Detailed here is one T cell receptor beta chain. The antigen remains unidentified. The germline V and J ends were trimmed by 5 bases and 8 bases, with 15 bases remaining between them. Germline values: CDR1 LGHNT, CDR2 FRNRAP. CDR3 size: 13 residues. Some 41,000 productive templates were obtained per sample on average. Sequencing was performed with immunoSEQ multiplex PCR; in TCRdb, only in-frame clones are kept and a portion is missing. The sample contains 5,400 or so clones, approximately 49% of which appear only once. This record comes from a study of STAT3 mutations in large granular lymphocyte leukemia. Study-level findings and limits: Every T-LGLL patient had at least one immunodominant TCRbeta clonotype.

The receptor's source is a woman between 70 and 85 years old with T-cell large granular lymphocyte leukemia. Some clones in this sample may be carry-over from other donors' samples. V usage is TRBV12-5 and J usage is TRBJ1-1, with TRBD1 as a possible D gene (5 bases). Sequencing was done on a sample of peripheral blood mononuclear cells. CDR3 amino acids: CASGAGTTSEAFF. CDR3 in DNA: TGTGCTAGTGGTGCAGGGACGACGTCCGAAGCTTTCTTT.